One sample yielded the 11 T cell receptor beta chains listed below, sequenced in a study of T cell responses to AZD1222 COVID-19 vaccine. Libraries were prepared by immunoSEQ multiplex PCR; TCRdb keeps only in-frame clonotypes and omits some of them. This sample yields 85,000 to 100,000 clones, of which just over 90% are seen a single time; roughly 12% belongs to the top ten. Sequencing used peripheral blood, obtained on day 0 of AZD1222 vaccination. The receptors come from an adult in good health.

V and J are TRBV5-1 and TRBJ2-5; 10 nucleotides align to TRBD1. In germline, CDR1 is SGHRS, CDR2 YFSETQ. The CDR3 totals 17 residues. The trim removed 0 bases at V and 0 bases at J, leaving 5 bases unmatched. The CDR3 DNA reads as TGCGCCAGCAGCTTGGCCCGGACAGGGGGGTACCAAGAGACCCAGTACTTC. The encoded protein is CASSLARTGGYQETQYF.

J is TRBJ2-7 and V is TRBV5-6; D is undetermined. This CDR3 is built from 15 residues. The germline CDR1 and CDR2 sequences are SGHDT and YYEEEE. The V end was cut by 0 bases, the J end by 1 base, with 11 bases between. This CDR3 is CASSLGQAPSYEQYF. DNA for the CDR3: TGTGCCAGCAGCTTGGGCCAGGCACCGTCCTACGAGCAGTACTTC.

This clone has a handful of counts. The chain employs TRBV4-3 and TRBJ2-2; weak D call: TRBD2 (5 bases). Looked up from germline, CDR1 is LGHNA and CDR2 is YSLEER. The CDR3 spans 16 residues. V was clipped by 1 base and J by 8 bases, with 17 bases between them. Written as DNA, the CDR3 is TGCGCCAGCAGCCAAGCTCTCGACTTTACGGGGGGGGAGCTGTTTTTT. Amino acid sequence: CASSQALDFTGGELFF.

This chain uses TRBV12-3 or TRBV12-4 with TRBJ2-5; the match to TRBD1 covers 9 bases. The CDR3 is 13 amino acids. V shed 5 bases, J shed 5 bases, and the junction held 3 bases outside the gene matches. For the CDR3, the DNA is TGTGCCAGCAGTAGACAGGGGGTTGAGACCCAGTACTTC. Encoded protein: CASSRQGVETQYF.

The V gene is TRBV27, the J gene TRBJ1-2, with TRBD1 matching over 9 bases. The germline gives CDR1 MNHEY, CDR2 SMNVEV (reference sequence). This CDR3 has 14 residues. J gave up 4 bases and V 4 bases, and 4 bases lay outside the gene matches. The CDR3 region is CASSSDRGSYGYTF. As DNA, the CDR3 is TGTGCCAGCAGTTCGGACAGGGGAAGCTATGGCTACACCTTC.

The chain uses TRBV24-1 and TRBJ2-1, with 12 bases that match TRBD2. Germline values: CDR1 KGHDR, CDR2 SFDVKD. Trimming took 6 bases from V and 4 from J; bases not matched to a gene: 3. The CDR3 extends over 15 amino acids. Here the CDR3 DNA reads TGTGCCACCAGTTCGACTAGCGGGGGATACAATGAGCAGTTCTTC. It codes for CATSSTSGGYNEQFF.

The chain employs TRBV30 and TRBJ2-3; D remains ambiguous. The germline V gene has CDR1 GTSNPN and CDR2 SVGIG (reference sequence). The germline V and J ends were trimmed by 3 bases and 2 bases, with 12 bases remaining between them. This CDR3 region has 14 residues. The CDR3 region has the DNA TGTGCCTGGAGCCCCACCCCAGCCACAGATACGCAGTATTTT. It yields the protein CAWSPTPATDTQYF.

The chain links TRBV5-1 to TRBJ1-2, with 9 bases lining up with TRBD1. There are 16 residues in the CDR3. The V and J ends lost 2 bases and 5 bases, in that order; junction bases with no gene match: 10. Germline V CDR1 and CDR2: SGHRS, YFSETQ. The CDR3 reads CASSLDGTGSIYGYTF. CDR3 DNA: TGCGCCAGCAGCTTAGACGGGACAGGGAGTATTTATGGCTACACCTTC.

Here the CDR3 reads CASSLSPGAASNYGYTF. The CDR3 region has the DNA TGTGCCAGCAGCTTATCCCCGGGGGCAGCGTCTAACTATGGCTACACCTTC. The chain recombines TRBV13 with TRBJ1-2; D perhaps matches TRBD1 (6 bases). The CDR3 sequence is 17 residues long. The germline gives CDR1 PRHDT, CDR2 FYEKMQ (reference sequence). Trimming left V 2 bases short and J 0 bases short, with 16 bases between.

The chain couples TRBV2 to TRBJ1-5, with D perhaps TRBD1 (6 bases). This CDR3 has 14 amino acids. Germline CDR1 reads SNHLY; CDR2 reads FYNNEI. Trimming took 3 bases from V and 2 from J, leaving 8 bases between them. The CDR3: CASSERQGNQPQHF. The CDR3 nucleotides are TGTGCCAGCAGTGAGCGACAGGGCAATCAGCCCCAGCATTTT.

V is TRBV7-3 and J is TRBJ1-1, with D tentatively TRBD1 (6 bases). Germline CDR1 SGHTA, CDR2 FQGTGA. This CDR3 contains 14 residues. V lost 0 bases and J 1 base, leaving 6 bases between the germline ends. The CDR3 loop reads CASSLTGANTEAFF. DNA of the CDR3: TGTGCCAGCAGCTTAACGGGGGCGAACACTGAAGCTTTCTTT.